This passage covers 6 T cell receptor beta chains from one sample sequenced in a study of cytomegalovirus exposure and HLA in healthy donors. With 60 Vbeta and 13 Jbeta primers, the PCR was carried out. TCRdb keeps only in-frame clones here, not all; method: immunoSEQ multiplex PCR. The sample's table shows some 34,000 clones. Input material: PBMCs. These TCRs come from a man aged 40-55 years in good health and CMV-seronegative.

The chain couples TRBV4-1 to TRBJ2-7; 7 nucleotides agree with TRBD1. Germline V gives CDR1 MGHRA, CDR2 YSYEKL. V was pared by 8 bases and J by 4 bases, with 8 bases of the junction left unmatched. The CDR3 loop spans 13 amino acids. CDR3 amino acids: CASGPGQLYEQYF. The CDR3 bases are TGCGCCAGCGGTCCGGGACAGTTATACGAGCAGTACTTC.

This chain connects TRBV9 to TRBJ2-1; 8 nucleotides match TRBD1. Germline CDR1 reads SGDLS; CDR2 reads YYNGEE. V dropped 3 bases and J dropped 5; count of bases not matched to a gene: 4. The CDR3 is 14 residues long. CDR3 loop: CASSAGGFDNEQFF. The CDR3 DNA reads as TGTGCCAGCAGCGCAGGGGGCTTCGACAATGAGCAGTTCTTC.

The chain uses TRBV9 and TRBJ2-7; the match to TRBD2 covers 7 bases. This CDR3 has 15 amino acids. Germline CDR1 is SGDLS and CDR2 is YYNGEE. The V and J ends lost 0 bases and 2 bases, in that order; junction bases with no gene match: 5. The CDR3 nucleotides read TGTGCCAGCAGCGTAGGTCCTAGCGGTGCCTACGAGCAGTACTTC. Translating it yields CASSVGPSGAYEQYF.

The chain employs TRBV29-1 and TRBJ2-1; 9 nucleotides match TRBD1. This CDR3 is 11 amino acids long. Trimming removed 7 bases from V and 5 bases from J; junction bases left unmatched: 0. Germline V gene sequence: CDR1 SQVTM, CDR2 ANQGSEA. The CDR3 sequence: CSGTGDNEQFF. CDR3 in DNA: TGCAGCGGGACAGGGGACAATGAGCAGTTCTTC.

The chain has TRBV29-1 and TRBJ2-5; D is possibly TRBD1 (6 bases). This CDR3 contains 11 residues. Germline assignment: CDR1 SQVTM and CDR2 ANQGSEA. The V and J ends lost 7 bases and 5 bases respectively, with 11 bases between them. In nucleotides, the CDR3 is TGCAGCGGGTACAGGGACGAGACCCAGTACTTC. Amino acid sequence: CSGYRDETQYF.

The V call is TRBV4-3, the J call TRBJ2-7, with D perhaps TRBD2 (5 bases). Germline V CDR1 and CDR2: LGHNA, YSLEER. This CDR3 spans 17 amino acids. The ends were cut back, 0 bases at V and 5 bases at J, with 20 bases in the middle. This CDR3 is CASSQERQRRKGDEQYF. The CDR3 bases are TGCGCCAGCAGCCAAGAAAGGCAGCGGAGAAAGGGCGACGAGCAGTACTTC.